The 11 T cell receptor beta chains listed next were all sequenced from one sample in a study of graft-versus-host responses after intestinal transplantation. The assay was immunoSEQ multiplex PCR, and TCRdb's table has in-frame clones only and misses some. This sample has roughly 29,000 clones; about 92% occur once, and the top ten carry less than 0.75%. Sequencing was performed on PBMCs, taken roughly 62 days after intestinal transplant. Source of these receptors: a human patient who received an intestinal transplant, so some T cells may come from the graft donor.

V usage is TRBV30 and J usage is TRBJ2-5, with D tentatively TRBD2 (5 bases). The CDR3 covers 15 residues. With 2 bases removed from V and 1 base from J, the gap between germline ends came to 14 bases. CDR1 is GTSNPN, CDR2 SVGIG, per germline (reference sequence). The CDR3 reads CAWSTGAGVQETQYF. The DNA of the CDR3 is TGTGCCTGGAGTACTGGCGCGGGCGTCCAAGAGACCCAGTACTTC. Looking up the rest from reference TRBV30 and TRBJ2-5 gives the full variable domain: SQTIHQWPATLVQPVGSPLSLECTVEGTSNPNLYWYRQAAGRGLQLLFYSVGIGQISSEVPQNLSASRPQDRQFILSSKKLLLSDSGFYLCAWSTGAGVQETQYFGPGTRLLVL.

The chain recombines TRBV11-2 with TRBJ2-1, with D perhaps TRBD2 (5 bases). Germline V gene sequence: CDR1 SGHAT, CDR2 FQNNGV. The CDR3 loop spans 15 amino acids. Trimming took off 2 bases at V and 2 bases at J, with 10 bases between the two ends. CDR3 nucleotides: TGTGCCAGCAGCTTACCAGCGGATCCCTACAATGAGCAGTTCTTC. It specifies CASSLPADPYNEQFF.

The rearrangement links TRBV14 to TRBJ2-1, with a tentative D call TRBD1 (6 bases). V was trimmed by 3 bases and J by 5 bases, leaving 29 bases between them. The CDR3 totals 20 residues. CDR1 is SGHDN, CDR2 FVKESK, per germline. This CDR3 is CASSQYRVKWIGKTDNEQFF. The CDR3 coding sequence is TGTGCCAGCAGCCAGTACAGGGTGAAATGGATTGGGAAAACGGACAATGAGCAGTTCTTC.

The CDR3 region is CASLGKGQMDTQYF. CDR3 nucleotides: TGTGCCAGCTTAGGGAAAGGGCAGATGGATACGCAGTATTTT. This sequence joins TRBV6-9 and TRBJ2-3; no reliable D call. Trimming cost V 8 bases and J 6 bases, with 18 bases left between them. The CDR3 covers 14 residues. Germline V CDR1 and CDR2: MNHGY, SVAAGI.

V and J are TRBV6-1 and TRBJ2-7; unclear D gene. The CDR3 runs 13 residues. In germline, CDR1 is MNHNS, CDR2 SASEGT. The V gene lost 1 base and the J gene lost 4 bases, with 8 bases spanning the gap. Here the CDR3 DNA reads TGTGCCAGCAGTGAAGTATTGGCTTACGAGCAGTACTTC. Protein product: CASSEVLAYEQYF.

This chain uses TRBV11-3 with TRBJ1-1; D is possibly TRBD1 (5 bases). The V and J ends lost 5 bases and 1 base respectively, with 14 bases between them. Per germline, CDR1 SGHNT and CDR2 YENEEA. The CDR3 is 15 residues long. CDR3 coding DNA: TGTGCCAGCAGCCTTCGGGGCGAGAGGAACACTGAAGCTTTCTTT. Residues: CASSLRGERNTEAFF.

The J gene is TRBJ1-4, the V gene TRBV5-8, with TRBD1 matching 8 bases. This CDR3 is built from 15 residues. Germline CDR1 SGHTS, CDR2 YDEGEE. Trimming removed 6 bases from V and 0 bases from J; junction bases left unmatched: 4. As DNA, the CDR3 is TGTGCCAGCAACAAACAGGGGGCAACTAATGAAAAACTGTTTTTT. Amino acids: CASNKQGATNEKLFF.

The CDR3 DNA reads TGCGCCAGCAGCCGCCGGGACACCCCTAGCACAGATACGCAGTATTTT. It is translated as CASSRRDTPSTDTQYF. The chain employs TRBV4-3 and TRBJ2-3; D may be TRBD1 (6 bases). Trimming took 4 bases from V and 0 from J, leaving 14 bases between them. The germline CDR1 and CDR2 sequences are LGHNA and YSLEER. The CDR3 has 16 residues.

The chain combines TRBV10-1 with TRBJ2-5; D is perhaps TRBD2 (6 bases). The assigned J gene may be wrong: the sequence end matches TRBJ2-7 better. Germline CDR1 WNHNN, CDR2 SYGVQD (reference sequence). The CDR3 is made up of 18 amino acids. CDR3 DNA: TGCGCCAGCAGCCCGACGTGGGGGATAAGGAGGGGTCCCTACGAGCAGTACTTC. Translated, it gives CASSPTWGIRRGPYEQYF.

V is TRBV28 and J is TRBJ2-1; the D is unclear. Between the trimmed V and J ends, which lost 3 bases and 0 bases, there was a span of 15 bases. Germline assignment: CDR1 MDHEN and CDR2 SYDVKM. The CDR3 sequence is 17 residues long. As DNA, the CDR3 is TGTGCCAGCAGTTTCCCTTCGGCGGCAAGCTCCTACAATGAGCAGTTCTTC. Its protein product is CASSFPSAASSYNEQFF.

The CDR3 bases are TGTGCCAGCAGCTTCGGGACAGGGTTACAGCCCCAGCATTTT. It is translated as CASSFGTGLQPQHF. The V and J genes are TRBV7-2 and TRBJ1-5, with 9 bases fitting TRBD1. Per the germline V gene, CDR1 is SGHTA and CDR2 is FQGNSA. With 3 bases clipped from V and 7 bases from J, the junction kept 4 bases outside the gene matches. This CDR3 comprises 14 residues.